Listed below are T cell receptor beta chains from one sample, sequenced in a study of blood T cells in healthy people across ages. MiXCR, run by TCRdb on the 5' RACE reads, gives a single entry per CDR3 protein. The sample holds about 1.6 million distinct CDR3 sequences, 30% to 40% seen once. Sequencing was carried out using blood. These receptors were collected from a woman aged 30 to 39 in good health. CDR3s include the opening cysteine and the closing phenylalanine or tryptophan. A D gene is named only where the DNA matches it firmly. Clone size is given for some rows only: seen once, a few or many times, or a class if the clone is expanded.

CDR3: CASNLQGSGETQYF
DNA: TGTGCCAGCAACCTACAGGGGAGTGGGGAGACCCAGTACTTC
V: TRBV7-8
D: TRBD1
size: NA
J: TRBJ2-5

CDR3: CASSHLASGEGSYNEQFF
DNA: TGCGCCAGCAGCCATCTGGCGTCAGGAGAAGGCTCCTACAATGAGCAGTTCTTC
V: TRBV4-1
D: NA
size: NA
J: TRBJ2-1

CDR3: CASGRTELLNTETFF
DNA: TGTGCCAGCGGCCGGACGGAATTGCTGAACACTGAAACTTTCTTT
V: TRBV6-1
D: NA
size: NA
J: TRBJ1-1

CDR3: CSARRIAGGLGAEQFF
DNA: TGCAGTGCTAGGAGGATAGCGGGGGGGCTCGGGGCTGAGCAGTTCTTC
V: TRBV20-1
D: TRBD2
size: few
J: TRBJ2-1

CDR3: CSASLRIGIYEQYF
DNA: TGCAGTGCTAGTCTCAGGATAGGTATCTACGAGCAGTACTTC
V: TRBV20-1
D: NA
size: NA
J: TRBJ2-7

CDR3: CASSQVPPAALSNQPQHF
DNA: TGCGCCAGCAGCCAAGTCCCCCCGGCAGCACTTAGCAATCAGCCCCAGCATTTT
V: TRBV4-1
D: NA
size: NA
J: TRBJ1-5

CDR3: CASRLKGRYEQYF
DNA: TGTGCCAGCAGGTTAAAGGGAAGGTACGAGCAGTACTTC
V: TRBV27
D: NA
size: NA
J: TRBJ2-7

CDR3: CSVRRAGELFF
DNA: TGCAGCGTTCGGAGGGCCGGGGAGCTGTTTTTT
V: TRBV29-1
D: NA
size: NA
J: TRBJ2-2

CDR3: CASSQGPLAGVYNEQFF
DNA: TGTGCCAGCAGCCAAGGCCCTCTAGCGGGGGTTTACAATGAGCAGTTCTTC
V: TRBV3-1
D: TRBD2
size: NA
J: TRBJ2-1

CDR3: CASSSTSGGAGETQYF
DNA: TGTGCCAGCAGCTCAACTAGCGGGGGGGCCGGGGAGACCCAGTACTTC
V: TRBV13
D: TRBD2
size: few
J: TRBJ2-5

CDR3: CASSPAAGSELSGANARTF
DNA: TGTGCCAGCAGCCCCGCGGCAGGGAGTGAACTATCTGGGGCCAACGCCCGGACTTTC
V: TRBV13
D: NA
size: NA
J: TRBJ2-6

CDR3: CASSSQSGGLSYEQYF
DNA: TGTGCCAGCAGCTCCCAAAGCGGGGGGCTTTCCTACGAGCAGTACTTC
V: TRBV3-1
D: TRBD2
size: few
J: TRBJ2-7

CDR3: CASSAYRMNEKLFF
DNA: TGCGCCAGCAGTGCATACAGGATGAATGAAAAACTGTTTTTT
V: TRBV10-2
D: NA
size: NA
J: TRBJ1-4

CDR3: CASSPPWGGDEQYF
DNA: TGTGCCAGCAGCCCCCCGTGGGGGGGCGACGAGCAGTACTTC
V: TRBV7-9
D: NA
size: NA
J: TRBJ2-7

CDR3: CSARRRSGLYGYTF
DNA: TGCAGTGCTAGACGACGATCAGGACTCTATGGCTACACCTTC
V: TRBV20-1
D: NA
size: few
J: TRBJ1-2

CDR3: CASSLIRSSYNEQFF
DNA: TGCGCCAGCAGCCTAATACGGAGCTCCTACAATGAGCAGTTCTTC
V: TRBV5-1
D: NA
size: few
J: TRBJ2-1

CDR3: CASSTPTGTSEKLFF
DNA: TGTGCCAGCAGTACACCGACAGGGACCAGTGAAAAACTGTTTTTT
V: TRBV6-1
D: TRBD1
size: NA
J: TRBJ1-4

CDR3: CSARETSGPLFGYEQYF
DNA: TGCAGTGCTAGAGAGACTAGCGGGCCATTATTCGGATACGAGCAGTACTTC
V: TRBV20-1
D: TRBD2
size: few
J: TRBJ2-7

CDR3: CASSLRSWGANQPQHF
DNA: TGTGCCAGCAGTTTACGATCTTGGGGGGCTAATCAGCCCCAGCATTTT
V: TRBV28
D: NA
size: NA
J: TRBJ1-5

CDR3: CASRRGPGGADTQYF
DNA: TGTGCCAGCAGGCGAGGACCGGGTGGCGCAGATACGCAGTATTTT
V: TRBV7-9
D: NA
size: NA
J: TRBJ2-3

CDR3: CASSLQESYEQYF
DNA: TGTGCCAGCAGCTTACAAGAGTCCTACGAGCAGTACTTC
V: TRBV7-7
D: NA
size: few
J: TRBJ2-7

CDR3: CASSLRLGLQYEQFF
DNA: TGTGCCAGCAGCTTAAGATTAGGACTTCAGTATGAGCAGTTCTTC
V: TRBV7-3
D: NA
size: NA
J: TRBJ2-1

CDR3: CASSFVGRINEKLFF
DNA: TGTGCCAGCAGTTTCGTCGGACGGATTAATGAAAAACTGTTTTTT
V: TRBV27
D: NA
size: few
J: TRBJ1-4

CDR3: CATTGPNEQFF
DNA: TGTGCCACTACGGGACCCAATGAGCAGTTCTTC
V: TRBV19
D: NA
size: NA
J: TRBJ2-1

CDR3: CASSGKAEYF
DNA: TGTGCCAGCAGCGGGAAAGCGGAGTATTTT
V: TRBV7-9
D: NA
size: few
J: TRBJ2-3

CDR3: CSVSTAEKLFF
DNA: TGCAGCGTTTCGACAGCCGAAAAACTGTTTTTT
V: TRBV29-1
D: NA
size: few
J: TRBJ1-4

CDR3: CASSLWSRSGANVLTF
DNA: TGTGCCAGCAGTTTATGGTCTAGGTCCGGGGCCAACGTCCTGACTTTC
V: TRBV28
D: NA
size: NA
J: TRBJ2-6

CDR3: CASSRGLAGVGRTGANVLTF
DNA: TGCGCCAGCAGCCGAGGACTAGCGGGAGTAGGAAGAACTGGGGCCAACGTCCTGACTTTC
V: TRBV4-1
D: TRBD2
size: few
J: TRBJ2-6

CDR3: CASSGTSGTNEQFF
DNA: TGCGCCAGCTCCGGGACTAGCGGAACCAATGAGCAGTTCTTC
V: TRBV5-1
D: TRBD2
size: NA
J: TRBJ2-1

CDR3: CASSSRDKTVEQFF
DNA: TGTGCCAGCAGCTCCCGAGACAAGACGGTCGAGCAGTTCTTC
V: TRBV7-6
D: NA
size: NA
J: TRBJ2-1

CDR3: CASSDGGHIGQYF
DNA: TGTGCCAGCAGCGACGGTGGGCATATAGGGCAGTACTTC
V: TRBV9
D: NA
size: few
J: TRBJ2-7

CDR3: CASSRRDFLNYGYTF
DNA: TGTGCCAGCAGCCGGAGGGACTTCCTTAACTATGGCTACACCTTC
V: TRBV7-8
D: NA
size: NA
J: TRBJ1-2

CDR3: CASSLAGSGSYEQYF
DNA: TGCGCCAGCAGCTTGGCCGGTAGCGGGTCCTACGAGCAGTACTTC
V: TRBV5-1
D: TRBD2
size: few
J: TRBJ2-7

CDR3: CASTTSLRGGRETQYF
DNA: TGTGCCAGCACTACCTCATTGCGCGGGGGGCGGGAGACCCAGTACTTC
V: TRBV11-2
D: TRBD2
size: NA
J: TRBJ2-5

CDR3: CASSPFGSGYTF
DNA: TGTGCCAGCAGCCCTTTCGGAAGTGGCTACACCTTC
V: TRBV27
D: NA
size: many
J: TRBJ1-2

CDR3: CASSAKGQRITGELFF
DNA: TGTGCCAGCAGTGCAAAAGGACAAAGGATCACCGGGGAGCTGTTTTTT
V: TRBV2
D: NA
size: few
J: TRBJ2-2

CDR3: CASSQSRTSGSMGSDTQYF
DNA: TGTGCCAGCAGCCAGTCCAGGACTAGCGGGAGTATGGGGTCAGATACGCAGTATTTT
V: TRBV4-2
D: TRBD2
size: few
J: TRBJ2-3

CDR3: CASSDRGGEDNEQFF
DNA: TGCGCCAGCAGTGACCGAGGGGGGGAGGACAATGAGCAGTTCTTC
V: TRBV10-2
D: NA
size: few
J: TRBJ2-1

CDR3: CASSLRVASYNEQFF
DNA: TGTGCCAGCAGCTTAAGGGTGGCCTCCTACAATGAGCAGTTCTTC
V: TRBV7-3
D: NA
size: many
J: TRBJ2-1

CDR3: CASSQDQWGYTF
DNA: TGTGCCAGCAGCCAAGATCAGTGGGGCTACACCTTC
V: TRBV3-1
D: NA
size: NA
J: TRBJ1-2

CDR3: CASSLDWVGTGELFF
DNA: TGTGCCAGCAGCTTAGATTGGGTAGGCACCGGGGAGCTGTTTTTT
V: TRBV11-2
D: NA
size: NA
J: TRBJ2-2

CDR3: CATSDLGTVNTGELFF
DNA: TGTGCCACCAGTGATTTGGGCACAGTAAACACCGGGGAGCTGTTTTTT
V: TRBV24-1
D: NA
size: NA
J: TRBJ2-2

CDR3: CATSRDQQPQHF
DNA: TGTGCCACCAGCAGAGATCAGCAGCCCCAGCATTTT
V: TRBV15
D: NA
size: many
J: TRBJ1-5

CDR3: CSALPLSLQGTSVYEQYF
DNA: TGCAGTGCTCTTCCCCTTAGCCTACAGGGGACCTCGGTATACGAGCAGTACTTC
V: TRBV20-1
D: TRBD1
size: NA
J: TRBJ2-7

CDR3: CASSPRTDSYEQYF
DNA: TGTGCCAGCTCACCAAGGACAGACTCCTACGAGCAGTACTTC
V: TRBV18
D: NA
size: many
J: TRBJ2-7

CDR3: CASRQGVYADTQYF
DNA: TGTGCCAGCAGACAGGGAGTATATGCAGATACGCAGTATTTT
V: TRBV27
D: NA
size: NA
J: TRBJ2-3

CDR3: CSASSSGWAGEQYF
DNA: TGCAGTGCTAGTTCAAGCGGGTGGGCGGGCGAGCAGTACTTC
V: TRBV20-1
D: NA
size: NA
J: TRBJ2-7

CDR3: CASSTTGGLDGYTF
DNA: TGTGCCAGCAGCACAACAGGGGGCTTGGATGGCTACACCTTC
V: TRBV7-9
D: TRBD1
size: NA
J: TRBJ1-2

CDR3: CASSHFDGTETQYF
DNA: TGCGCCAGCAGCCACTTTGATGGGACGGAGACCCAGTACTTC
V: TRBV4-1
D: NA
size: many
J: TRBJ2-5

CDR3: CASSLRGAQFSGANVLTF
DNA: TGTGCCAGCAGCTTACGGGGGGCCCAATTCTCTGGGGCCAACGTCCTGACTTTC
V: TRBV7-9
D: NA
size: many
J: TRBJ2-6

CDR3: CASSQDAGGAKNIQYF
DNA: TGTGCCAGCAGCCAAGATGCAGGGGGGGCCAAAAACATTCAGTACTTC
V: TRBV3-1
D: NA
size: NA
J: TRBJ2-4

CDR3: CASNWDRGYEQYF
DNA: TGCGCCAGCAACTGGGACAGAGGCTACGAGCAGTACTTC
V: TRBV5-1
D: TRBD1
size: NA
J: TRBJ2-7

CDR3: CSASLLGYTF
DNA: TGCAGTGCTAGTTTACTTGGCTACACCTTC
V: TRBV20-1
D: NA
size: NA
J: TRBJ1-2

CDR3: CSARNSWAGGPLSAGDTQYF
DNA: TGCAGTGCTAGAAACTCTTGGGCGGGAGGGCCTCTAAGCGCCGGAGATACGCAGTATTTT
V: TRBV20-1
D: TRBD2
size: NA
J: TRBJ2-3

CDR3: CATSRDLGGGVETQYF
DNA: TGTGCCACCAGCAGAGATCTGGGGGGGGGCGTGGAGACCCAGTACTTC
V: TRBV15
D: NA
size: NA
J: TRBJ2-5